The 31 T cell receptor beta chains presented below share a single source sample, sequenced in a study of blood T cell repertoires in COVID-19. Measured with immunoSEQ multiplex PCR; TCRdb has only the in-frame clones, and not every one. The profile shows just over 90,000 clones, almost 90% of them singletons. Material: peripheral blood. Receptors originate from a human donor with active COVID-19. The donor label of this sample is uncertain.

The chain joins TRBV4-1 to TRBJ1-1, with D possibly being TRBD1 (6 bases). Trimming stripped 1 base from V and 5 bases from J, with 17 bases between. Germline V lookup: CDR1 MGHRA, CDR2 YSYEKL. The CDR3 runs 16 residues. The CDR3 sequence is CASSQGRGGRETEAFF. In nucleotides, the CDR3 is TGCGCCAGCAGCCAAGGGAGGGGGGGCAGAGAGACTGAAGCTTTCTTT.

The CDR3 sequence is CAWDRGGEQFF. Here the CDR3 DNA reads TGTGCCTGGGACAGGGGCGGTGAGCAGTTCTTC. V usage is TRBV30 and J usage is TRBJ2-1; 8 positions agree with TRBD1. Germline lookup yields CDR1 GTSNPN and CDR2 SVGIG (reference sequence). V shed 5 bases, J shed 9 bases, and the junction held 3 bases outside the gene matches. CDR3 length: 11 residues.

V usage is TRBV7-2 and J usage is TRBJ1-4, with 9 bases lining up with TRBD1. Germline lookup yields CDR1 SGHTA and CDR2 FQGNSA. The CDR3 sequence is 17 residues long. The junction had 10 bases not matched to a gene; V was cut back by 1 base and J by 7 bases. The CDR3 DNA reads as TGTGCCAGCAGCTTAGAAGTCCCGGGGACAGGGCTTGAAAAACTGTTTTTT. Protein: CASSLEVPGTGLEKLFF.

This sequence joins TRBV24-1 and TRBJ1-5; D remains unclear. Per germline, CDR1 KGHDR and CDR2 SFDVKD. The V and J ends lost 3 bases and 6 bases respectively, with 14 bases between them. This CDR3 is 15 amino acids long. The CDR3 DNA reads as TGTGCCACCAGTGATCCTGGTGGAGGGAGTCAGCCCCAGCATTTT. Encoded protein: CATSDPGGGSQPQHF.

DNA for the CDR3: TGTGCCAGCAGCTTAGGGGCCGCGGGGGGAAGGCAGTTCTTC. Encoded protein: CASSLGAAGGRQFF. The chain uses TRBV7-3 and TRBJ2-1, with 8 bases matching TRBD2. With 2 bases clipped from V and 12 bases from J, the junction kept 9 bases outside the gene matches. This CDR3 comprises 14 residues. Germline assignment: CDR1 SGHTA and CDR2 FQGTGA.

This chain uses TRBV19 with TRBJ2-2; 12 bases fit TRBD1. The CDR3 is 20 amino acids. With 6 bases clipped from V and 3 bases from J, the junction kept 17 bases outside the gene matches. Germline V gene data show CDR1 as LNHDA and CDR2 as SQIVND (reference sequence). CDR3 sequence: CASSLEGPGQGAQDTGELFF. CDR3 coding DNA: TGTGCCAGTAGCTTAGAGGGGCCGGGACAGGGGGCTCAGGACACCGGGGAGCTGTTTTTT.

The chain recombines TRBV2 with TRBJ1-2; 10 nucleotides match TRBD1. Trimming at V came to 0 bases and at J to 4 bases, leaving 8 bases not matched to a gene. Germline-derived CDR1 and CDR2 are SNHLY and FYNNEI. The CDR3 loop spans 17 amino acids. The CDR3: CASSEAGQGRRIYGYTF. In DNA, the CDR3 is TGTGCCAGCAGTGAAGCGGGACAGGGGCGTCGAATCTATGGCTACACCTTC.

V and J are TRBV18 and TRBJ2-3; 7 bases map to TRBD1. V trimming: 5 bases; J trimming: 1 base; junction bases outside the gene matches: 6. CDR1 KGHSH and CDR2 LQKENI come from the germline V gene. The CDR3 loop spans 15 amino acids. DNA for the CDR3: TGTGCCAGCTCATCGGTCGGGACAGGCACAGATACGCAGTATTTT. As protein: CASSSVGTGTDTQYF.

This chain joins TRBV6-5 and TRBJ1-6; 7 bases fit TRBD1. The junction had 5 bases not matched to a gene; V was cut back by 5 bases and J by 7 bases. Germline values: CDR1 MNHEY, CDR2 SVGAGI. The CDR3 spans 14 residues. The CDR3 loop reads CASSRQGNNSPLHF. For the CDR3, the DNA is TGTGCCAGCAGTAGACAGGGTAACAATTCACCCCTCCACTTT.

This clone was observed once. The chain employs TRBV4-2 and TRBJ2-7, with 7 bases aligning to TRBD1. V trimming: 2 bases; J trimming: 3 bases; junction bases outside the gene matches: 13. This CDR3 is built from 17 residues. Germline CDR1 is LGHNA and CDR2 is YNFKEQ. CDR3 nucleotide sequence: TGTGCCAGCAGCCAATTCGGGACAGAAGGGGCTTACTACGAGCAGTACTTC. It encodes CASSQFGTEGAYYEQYF.

This clone appeared a single time. CDR3 in amino acids: CASSFTGTVLYEQYF. The CDR3 DNA reads TGTGCCAGTAGTTTCACCGGGACAGTCCTCTACGAGCAGTACTTC. The chain uses TRBV19 and TRBJ2-7; 7 bases agree with TRBD1. The CDR3 has 15 amino acids. The germline gives CDR1 LNHDA, CDR2 SQIVND (reference sequence). V dropped 5 bases and J dropped 3; count of bases not matched to a gene: 10.

As regards this clone: One end of the junction is discordant with germline, which a read error may explain. This chain joins TRBV5-6 and TRBJ1-2; D is perhaps TRBD1 (6 bases). The CDR3 runs to 17 residues. Germline CDR1 is SGHDT and CDR2 is YYEEEE. CDR3 loop: CANSLISAGAVTEGYTF. CDR3 sequence (DNA): TGTGCCAACAGCTTGATTTCCGCAGGGGCTGTAACGGAGGGCTACACCTTC.

The genes are TRBV4-1 and TRBJ2-7; 9 bases map to TRBD1. The CDR3 has 16 amino acids. The germline gives CDR1 MGHRA, CDR2 YSYEKL. After removal of 0 bases from V and 7 bases from J, the junction contained 10 bases not matched to a gene. The CDR3 is CASSQEIRTGVGEQYF. The CDR3 nucleotides read TGCGCCAGCAGCCAAGAAATCAGGACAGGGGTCGGGGAGCAGTACTTC.

The chain joins TRBV5-1 to TRBJ1-1; the match to TRBD1 covers 8 bases. The germline V gene has CDR1 SGHRS and CDR2 YFSETQ. CDR3 length equals 14 residues. The junction had 11 bases not matched to a gene; V was cut back by 4 bases and J by 9 bases. The CDR3 sequence is CASSLGQGREKAFF. CDR3 DNA: TGCGCCAGCAGCCTAGGACAGGGACGGGAGAAAGCTTTCTTT.

The chain uses TRBV5-1 and TRBJ1-1; D unresolved. Trimming stripped 4 bases from V and 3 bases from J, with 13 bases between. This CDR3 contains 14 residues. Germline V gene sequence: CDR1 SGHRS, CDR2 YFSETQ. CDR3 region: CASSRRGWDTEAFF. CDR3 sequence (DNA): TGCGCCAGCAGCCGACGGGGTTGGGACACTGAAGCTTTCTTT.

In its sample, this clone was seen once. The genes are TRBV6-6 and TRBJ1-5; D is ambiguous. CDR3 length: 13 amino acids. The V gene lost 5 bases and the J gene lost 6 bases, with 11 bases spanning the gap. The germline CDR1 and CDR2 sequences are MNHNY and SVGAGI (reference sequence). This chain's CDR3 is CASSPPGVQPQHF. The CDR3 region has the DNA TGTGCCAGCAGTCCGCCCGGGGTTCAGCCCCAGCATTTT.

The J gene is TRBJ1-5, the V gene TRBV6-5; 10 nucleotides match TRBD1. V shed 6 bases, J shed 7 bases, and the junction held 6 bases outside the gene matches. The CDR3 has 14 residues. CDR1 is MNHEY, CDR2 SVGAGI, per germline. The CDR3 here is CASSRQGAEQPQHF. In DNA, the CDR3 is TGTGCCAGCAGCCGACAGGGGGCAGAACAGCCCCAGCATTTT.

This clone was detected only a few times. In nucleotides, the CDR3 is TGTGCCAGCGCGGATCTGGGCGAGCAGTACTTC. Translated, it gives CASADLGEQYF. V is TRBV14 and J is TRBJ2-7; D is ambiguous. V was trimmed by 8 bases and J by 6 bases, leaving 11 bases between them. Germline CDR1 reads SGHDN; CDR2 reads FVKESK. CDR3 length equals 11 residues. Variable domain in full (rest from reference TRBV14 and TRBJ2-7): EAGVTQFPSHSVIEKGQTVTLRCDPISGHDNLYWYRRVMGKEIKFLLHFVKESKQDESGMPNNRFLAERTGGTYSTLKVQPAELEDSGVYFCASADLGEQYFGPGTRLTVT.

This chain links TRBV7-2 with TRBJ1-3; D is unclear. Looked up from germline, CDR1 is SGHTA and CDR2 is FQGNSA. The V end lost 6 bases, the J end lost 0 bases, and 12 bases lay between the germline ends. The CDR3 consists of 15 residues. CDR3 protein: CASSPDSSSGNTIYF. The CDR3 nucleotides are TGTGCCAGCAGTCCAGATTCCAGCTCTGGAAACACCATATATTTT.

The chain joins TRBV27 to TRBJ1-6; possible D gene TRBD1, 5 bases. V was shortened by 3 bases and J by 10 bases, with 10 bases between the two germline ends. The length of the CDR3 is 13 residues. Germline V CDR1 and CDR2: MNHEY, SMNVEV (reference sequence). The CDR3 loop reads CASSFATGSPLHF. The CDR3 region has the DNA TGTGCCAGCAGTTTCGCCACAGGATCACCCCTCCACTTT.

The chain combines TRBV7-9 with TRBJ1-6; D unclear. V lost 3 bases to trimming and J lost 6 bases, with 6 bases between them. The CDR3 contains 13 residues. Germline assignment: CDR1 SEHNR and CDR2 FQNEAQ (reference sequence). CDR3 coding DNA: TGTGCCAGCAGCTTGGTAGTTAATTCACCCCTCCACTTT. Its protein product is CASSLVVNSPLHF.

The gene calls are TRBV10-2 and TRBJ1-2; D not resolved. The CDR3 length is 15 residues. The germline V gene encodes CDR1 WSHSY and CDR2 SAAADI. Trimming pared 1 base from V and 4 bases from J, leaving 13 bases between. CDR3 DNA: TGCGCCAGCAGTGAGTTCGAGGGATCCGTCTATGGCTACACCTTC. Its protein is CASSEFEGSVYGYTF.

The CDR3 protein is CASSLVKRGYGYTF. In DNA form, the CDR3 reads TGTGCCAGCAGCTTGGTGAAGAGAGGCTATGGCTACACCTTC. The genes are TRBV5-8 and TRBJ1-2, with D uncertain. The CDR3 spans 14 residues. Per the germline V gene, CDR1 is SGHTS and CDR2 is YDEGEE. The V end lost 0 bases, the J end lost 4 bases, and 10 bases lay between the germline ends.

This sequence joins TRBV19 and TRBJ1-5; a weak D match, TRBD1 (5 bases). Trimming cost V 6 bases and J 9 bases, with 15 bases left between them. CDR3 length: 13 amino acids. Germline V gives CDR1 LNHDA, CDR2 SQIVND (reference sequence). This CDR3 is CASRDRAGGPQHF. The CDR3 coding sequence is TGTGCCAGTAGAGACAGAGCCGGTGGGCCCCAGCATTTT.

V and J are TRBV5-4 and TRBJ2-5; a possible D gene is TRBD1 (6 bases). The CDR3 sequence is 13 residues long. CDR1 is SGHNT, CDR2 YYREEE, per germline (reference sequence). V was clipped by 4 bases and J by 4 bases, with 11 bases between them. CDR3: CASSEWDIETQYF. CDR3 DNA sequence: TGTGCCAGCAGCGAATGGGACATAGAGACCCAGTACTTC.

J is TRBJ2-3 and V is TRBV6-5; D is unclear. Per the germline V gene, CDR1 is MNHEY and CDR2 is SVGAGI. The V end was cut by 0 bases, the J end by 5 bases, with 12 bases between. This CDR3 is 15 amino acids long. The CDR3 DNA follows: TGTGCCAGCAGTTACTCGCTGTGGTCAGGAGATACGCAGTATTTT. Residues: CASSYSLWSGDTQYF.

This rearrangement joins TRBV7-9 to TRBJ1-4; 7 nucleotides match TRBD1. Germline assignment: CDR1 SEHNR and CDR2 FQNEAQ (reference sequence). J was trimmed by 0 bases and V by 5 bases; bases with no gene match: 6. The CDR3 has 16 amino acids. For the CDR3, the DNA is TGTGCCAGCAGCCTCTTTACAGGGGCAACTAATGAAAAACTGTTTTTT. Protein sequence: CASSLFTGATNEKLFF.

The rearrangement uses TRBV19 and TRBJ1-1; maybe TRBD1 (6 bases). The CDR3 covers 12 residues. V was clipped by 9 bases and J by 1 base, with 9 bases between them. Germline CDR1 LNHDA, CDR2 SQIVND (reference sequence). The CDR3 spells CASLQGNTEAFF. In DNA form, the CDR3 reads TGTGCCAGCCTACAGGGGAACACTGAAGCTTTCTTT.

The chain couples TRBV27 to TRBJ2-7; 12 bases align to TRBD2. After removal of 2 bases from V and 2 bases from J, the junction contained 13 bases not matched to a gene. Germline lookup yields CDR1 MNHEY and CDR2 SMNVEV (reference sequence). The CDR3 has 19 residues. CDR3 residues: CASSLSSPSGGGFAYEQYF. In DNA form, the CDR3 reads TGTGCCAGCAGTTTAAGTTCGCCTAGCGGGGGGGGTTTTGCCTACGAGCAGTACTTC.

The chain links TRBV10-2 to TRBJ2-7, with D maybe TRBD2 (7 bases). Per germline, CDR1 WSHSY and CDR2 SAAADI. V lost 2 bases to trimming and J lost 4 bases, with 9 bases between them. The CDR3 spans 13 residues. Written as DNA, the CDR3 is TGCGCCAGCAGTGAGGCGGGGGCTTACGAGCAGTACTTC. Translating it yields CASSEAGAYEQYF.

V usage is TRBV7-9 and J usage is TRBJ1-1, with D unresolved. The CDR3 covers 14 residues. The germline V gene encodes CDR1 SEHNR and CDR2 FQNEAQ (reference sequence). Trimming took 2 bases from V and 5 from J, leaving 12 bases between them. CDR3 amino acids: CASSLPGRETEAFF. Here the CDR3 DNA reads TGTGCCAGCAGCTTACCGGGGAGGGAAACTGAAGCTTTCTTT.